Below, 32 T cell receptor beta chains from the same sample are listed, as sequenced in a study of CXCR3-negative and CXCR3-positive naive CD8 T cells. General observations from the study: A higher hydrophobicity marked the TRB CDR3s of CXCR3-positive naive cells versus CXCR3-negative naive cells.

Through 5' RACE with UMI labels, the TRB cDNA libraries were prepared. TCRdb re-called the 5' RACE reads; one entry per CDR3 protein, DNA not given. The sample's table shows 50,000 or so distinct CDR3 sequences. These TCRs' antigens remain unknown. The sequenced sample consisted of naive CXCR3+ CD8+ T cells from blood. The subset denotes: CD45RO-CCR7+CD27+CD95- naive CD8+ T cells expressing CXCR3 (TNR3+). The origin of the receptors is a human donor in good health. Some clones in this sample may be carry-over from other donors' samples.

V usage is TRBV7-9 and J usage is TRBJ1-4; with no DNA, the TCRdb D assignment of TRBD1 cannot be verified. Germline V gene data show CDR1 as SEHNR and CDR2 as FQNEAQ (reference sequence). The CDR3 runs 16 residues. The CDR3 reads CASSLVPGQGYGKLFF.

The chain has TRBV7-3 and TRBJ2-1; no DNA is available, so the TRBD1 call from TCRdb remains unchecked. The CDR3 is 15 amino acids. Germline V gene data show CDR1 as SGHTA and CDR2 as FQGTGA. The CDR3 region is CASSPGQGNYNEQFF.

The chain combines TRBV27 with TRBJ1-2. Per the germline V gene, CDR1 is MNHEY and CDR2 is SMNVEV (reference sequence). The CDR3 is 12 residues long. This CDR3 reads CASRTANYGYTF.

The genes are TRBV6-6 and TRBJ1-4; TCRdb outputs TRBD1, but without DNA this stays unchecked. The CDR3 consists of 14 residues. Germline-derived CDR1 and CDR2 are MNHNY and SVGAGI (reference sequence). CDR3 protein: CASKTPAFYEKLFF.

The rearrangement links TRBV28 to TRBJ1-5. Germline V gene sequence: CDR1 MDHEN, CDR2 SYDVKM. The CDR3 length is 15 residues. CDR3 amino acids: CASSLMTDSNQPQHF. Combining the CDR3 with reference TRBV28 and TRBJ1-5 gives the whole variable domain DVKVTQSSRYLVKRTGEKVFLECVQDMDHENMFWYRQDPGLGLRLIYFSYDVKMKEKGDIPEGYSVSREKKERFSLILESASTNQTSMYLCASSLMTDSNQPQHFGDGTRLSIL.

This CDR3 reads CASSFGGMGDQPQHF. The V and J genes are TRBV7-9 and TRBJ1-5. This CDR3 is 15 amino acids long. Germline loops: CDR1 SEHNR, CDR2 FQNEAQ (reference sequence).

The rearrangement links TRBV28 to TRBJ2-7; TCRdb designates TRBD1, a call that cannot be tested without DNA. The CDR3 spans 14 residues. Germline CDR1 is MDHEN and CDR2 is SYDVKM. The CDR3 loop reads CASRTGGASHEQYF.

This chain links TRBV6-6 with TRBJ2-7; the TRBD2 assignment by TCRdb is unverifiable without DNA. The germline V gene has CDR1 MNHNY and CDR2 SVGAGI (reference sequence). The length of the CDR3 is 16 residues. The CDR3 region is CASSYSKSLAPYEQYF.

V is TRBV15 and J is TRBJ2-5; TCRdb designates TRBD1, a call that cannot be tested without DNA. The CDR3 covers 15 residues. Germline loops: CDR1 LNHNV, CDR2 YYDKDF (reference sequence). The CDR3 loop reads CATSRSRGRQETQYF.

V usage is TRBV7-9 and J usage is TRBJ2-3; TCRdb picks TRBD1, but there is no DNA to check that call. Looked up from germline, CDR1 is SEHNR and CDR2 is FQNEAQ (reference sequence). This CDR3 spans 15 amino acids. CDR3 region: CASSLDRGAGDTQYF. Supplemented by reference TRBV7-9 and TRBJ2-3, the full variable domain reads DTGVSQNPRHKITKRGQNVTFRCDPISEHNRLYWYRQTLGQGPEFLTYFQNEAQLEKSRLLSDRFSAERPKGSFSTLEIQRTEQGDSAMYLCASSLDRGAGDTQYFGPGTRLTVL.

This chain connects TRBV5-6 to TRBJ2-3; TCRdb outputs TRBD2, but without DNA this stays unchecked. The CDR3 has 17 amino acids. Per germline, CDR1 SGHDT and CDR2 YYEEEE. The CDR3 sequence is CASSRFWSGGSTDTQYF.

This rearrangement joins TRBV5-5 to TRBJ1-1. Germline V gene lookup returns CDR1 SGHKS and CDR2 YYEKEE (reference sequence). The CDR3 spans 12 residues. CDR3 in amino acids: CASIQPYTGAFF.

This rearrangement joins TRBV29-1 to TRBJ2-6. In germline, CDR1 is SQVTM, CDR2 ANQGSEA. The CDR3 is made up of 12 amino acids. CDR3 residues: CSVYSWANVLTF.

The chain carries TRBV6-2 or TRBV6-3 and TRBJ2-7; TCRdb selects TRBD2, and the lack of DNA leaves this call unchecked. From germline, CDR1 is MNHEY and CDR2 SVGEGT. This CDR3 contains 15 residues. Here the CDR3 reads CASSASGGPSYEQYF.

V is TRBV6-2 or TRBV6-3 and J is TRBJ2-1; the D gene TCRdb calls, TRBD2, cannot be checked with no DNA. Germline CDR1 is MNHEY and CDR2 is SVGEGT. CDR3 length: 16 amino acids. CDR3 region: CASSSIAGGPGDEQFF.

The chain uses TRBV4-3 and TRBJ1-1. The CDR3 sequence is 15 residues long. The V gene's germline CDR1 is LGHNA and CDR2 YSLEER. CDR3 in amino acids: CASSQDFGANTEAFF.

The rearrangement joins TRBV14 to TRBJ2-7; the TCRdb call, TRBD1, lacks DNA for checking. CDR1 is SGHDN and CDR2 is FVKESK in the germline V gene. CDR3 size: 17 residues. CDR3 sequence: CASSHRPSGGQTYEQYF. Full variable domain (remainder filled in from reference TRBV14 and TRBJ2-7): EAGVTQFPSHSVIEKGQTVTLRCDPISGHDNLYWYRRVMGKEIKFLLHFVKESKQDESGMPNNRFLAERTGGTYSTLKVQPAELEDSGVYFCASSHRPSGGQTYEQYFGPGTRLTVT.

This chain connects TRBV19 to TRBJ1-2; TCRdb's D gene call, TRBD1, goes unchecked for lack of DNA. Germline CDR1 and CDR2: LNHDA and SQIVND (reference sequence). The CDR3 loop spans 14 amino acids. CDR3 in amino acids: CASSLPTGIGGYTF.

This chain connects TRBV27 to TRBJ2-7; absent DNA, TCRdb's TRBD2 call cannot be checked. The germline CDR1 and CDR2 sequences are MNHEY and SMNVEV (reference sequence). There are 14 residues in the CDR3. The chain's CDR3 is CASSSSVGTYEQYF.

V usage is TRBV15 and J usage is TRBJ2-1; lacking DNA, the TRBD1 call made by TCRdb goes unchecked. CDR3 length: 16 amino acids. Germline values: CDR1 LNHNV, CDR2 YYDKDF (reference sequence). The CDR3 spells CATSRERTGGLDEQFF.

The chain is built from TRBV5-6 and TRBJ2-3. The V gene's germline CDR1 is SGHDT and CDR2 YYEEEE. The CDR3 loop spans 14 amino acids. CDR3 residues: CASSLGSGTDTQYF.

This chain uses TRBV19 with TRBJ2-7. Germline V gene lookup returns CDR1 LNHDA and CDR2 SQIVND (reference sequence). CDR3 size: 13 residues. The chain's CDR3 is CASSIGGFGEQYF.

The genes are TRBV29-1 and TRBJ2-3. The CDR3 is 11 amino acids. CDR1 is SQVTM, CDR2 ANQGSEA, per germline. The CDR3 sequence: CSVHMSDTQYF.

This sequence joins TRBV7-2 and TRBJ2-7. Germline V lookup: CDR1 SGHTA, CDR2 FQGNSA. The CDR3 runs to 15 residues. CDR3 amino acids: CASSLEDGGSYEQYF.

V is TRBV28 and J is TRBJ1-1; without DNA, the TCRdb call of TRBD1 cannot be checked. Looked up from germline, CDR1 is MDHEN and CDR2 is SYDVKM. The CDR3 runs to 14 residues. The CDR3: CASSTGGAYTEAFF.

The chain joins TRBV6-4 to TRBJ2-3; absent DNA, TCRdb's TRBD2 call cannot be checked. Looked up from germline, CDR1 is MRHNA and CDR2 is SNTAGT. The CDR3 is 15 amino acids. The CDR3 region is CASRRDYLGTDTQYF.

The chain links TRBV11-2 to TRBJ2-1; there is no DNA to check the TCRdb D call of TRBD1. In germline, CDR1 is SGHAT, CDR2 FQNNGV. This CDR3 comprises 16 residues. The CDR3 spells CASSLVPPGQYNEQFF.

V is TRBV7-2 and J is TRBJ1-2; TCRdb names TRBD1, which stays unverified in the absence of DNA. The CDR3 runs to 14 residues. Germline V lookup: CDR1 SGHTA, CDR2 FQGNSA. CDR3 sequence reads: CASSPAGDSPGYTF.

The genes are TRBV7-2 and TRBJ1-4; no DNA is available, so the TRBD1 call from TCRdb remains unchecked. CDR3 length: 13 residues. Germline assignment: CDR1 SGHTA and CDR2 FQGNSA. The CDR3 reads CASRPGADEKLFF.

CDR3 region: CASRNFPGLQANTGELFF. V gene TRBV6-6 combines with J gene TRBJ2-2; the D call of TRBD2 rests on TCRdb alone, since no DNA is present to check it. CDR1 is MNHNY, CDR2 SVGAGI, per germline (reference sequence). CDR3 length equals 18 residues.

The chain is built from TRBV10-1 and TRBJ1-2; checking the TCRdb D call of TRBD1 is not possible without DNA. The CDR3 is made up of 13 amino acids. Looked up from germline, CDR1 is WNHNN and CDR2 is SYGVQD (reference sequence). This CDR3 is CASSETGNYGYTF.

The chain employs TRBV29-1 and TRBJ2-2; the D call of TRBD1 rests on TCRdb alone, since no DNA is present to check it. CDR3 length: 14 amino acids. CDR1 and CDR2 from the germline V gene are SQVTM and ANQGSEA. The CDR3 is CSVLDRANTGELFF.